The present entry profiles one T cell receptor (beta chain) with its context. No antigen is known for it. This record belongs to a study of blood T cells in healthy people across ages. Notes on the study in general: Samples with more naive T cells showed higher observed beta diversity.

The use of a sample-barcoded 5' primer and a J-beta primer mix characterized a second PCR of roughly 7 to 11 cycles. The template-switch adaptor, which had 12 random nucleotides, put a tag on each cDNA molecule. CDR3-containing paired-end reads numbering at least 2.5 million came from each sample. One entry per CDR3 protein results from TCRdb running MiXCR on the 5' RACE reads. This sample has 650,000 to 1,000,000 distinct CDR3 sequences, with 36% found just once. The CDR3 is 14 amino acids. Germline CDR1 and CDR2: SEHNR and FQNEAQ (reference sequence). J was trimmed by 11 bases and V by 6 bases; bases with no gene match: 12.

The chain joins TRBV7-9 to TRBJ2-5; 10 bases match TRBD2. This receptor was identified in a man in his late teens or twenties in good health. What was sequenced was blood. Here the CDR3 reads CASSRGLAAMVQYF. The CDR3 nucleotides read TGTGCCAGCAGTCGCGGACTAGCGGCAATGGTGCAGTACTTC.